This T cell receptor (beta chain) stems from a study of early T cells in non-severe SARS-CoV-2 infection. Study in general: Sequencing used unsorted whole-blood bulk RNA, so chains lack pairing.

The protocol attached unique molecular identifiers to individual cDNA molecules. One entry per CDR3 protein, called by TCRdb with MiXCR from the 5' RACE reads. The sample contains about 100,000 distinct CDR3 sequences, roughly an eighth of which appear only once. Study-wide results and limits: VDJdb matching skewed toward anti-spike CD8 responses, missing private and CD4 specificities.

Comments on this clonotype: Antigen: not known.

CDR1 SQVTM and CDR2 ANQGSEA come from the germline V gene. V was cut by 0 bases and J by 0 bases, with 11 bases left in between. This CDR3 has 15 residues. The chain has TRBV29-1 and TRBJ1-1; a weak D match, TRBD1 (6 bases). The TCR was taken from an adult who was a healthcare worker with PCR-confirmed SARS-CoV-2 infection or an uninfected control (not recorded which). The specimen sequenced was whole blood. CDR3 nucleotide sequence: TGCAGCGTTGAAGATGAGTGGGGGCTGAACACTGAAGCTTTCTTT. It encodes CSVEDEWGLNTEAFF.